The 8 T cell receptor beta chains reported below all come from one sample, sequenced in a study of T-cell memory formation after mild COVID-19. One entry per CDR3 protein, called by TCRdb with MiXCR from the 5' RACE reads. The repertoire holds hundreds of thousands of distinct CDR3 sequences, with around 18% as singletons. Input material: PBMCs or a T cell subset sorted from them (not recorded which). The receptors derive from an adult woman who had mild COVID-19 (a few samples of this study predate the infection). Cell type and time point are not known.

The CDR3 here is CSVELGPDQPQHF. CDR3 nucleotide sequence: TGCAGCGTTGAGTTGGGCCCGGACCAGCCCCAGCATTTT. The J gene is TRBJ1-5, the V gene TRBV29-1; no firm D call. V lost 3 bases and J lost 7, with 13 bases in between. The V gene's germline CDR1 is SQVTM and CDR2 ANQGSEA. The CDR3 is 13 residues long.

This clonotype was seen a few times. This sequence joins TRBV12-3 or TRBV12-4 and TRBJ2-1; D is ambiguous. Trimming took off 5 bases at V and 14 bases at J, with 13 bases between the two ends. The CDR3 loop spans 11 amino acids. CDR3 in amino acids: CASSPGPAKFF. The CDR3 bases are TGTGCCAGCAGTCCCGGTCCCGCGAAGTTCTTC.

This clonotype came up a few times. This rearrangement joins TRBV12-3 or TRBV12-4 to TRBJ1-1; TRBD1 aligns across 8 bases. CDR3 length: 18 residues. The V and J ends lost 7 bases and 3 bases, in that order; junction bases with no gene match: 19. The chain's CDR3 is CASNLGRQGLSRHTEAFF. The CDR3 coding sequence is TGTGCCAGCAACCTAGGCCGACAGGGGCTGTCAAGGCACACTGAAGCTTTCTTT.

At least ten counts were recorded for this clonotype. The rearrangement uses TRBV7-8 and TRBJ1-5; 7 bases fit TRBD1. CDR1 is SGHVS, CDR2 FQNEAQ, per germline. This CDR3 contains 15 residues. Trimming took 1 base from V and 7 from J; bases not matched to a gene: 7. This CDR3 reads CASSLGAGGGQPQHF. The CDR3 DNA is TGTGCCAGCAGCTTAGGGGCAGGGGGAGGACAGCCCCAGCATTTT.

This clonotype was counted between two and nine times. The chain is built from TRBV12-3 or TRBV12-4 and TRBJ1-1; the match to TRBD1 covers 8 bases. The CDR3 runs 12 residues. V was clipped by 7 bases and J by 7 bases; unmatched bases: 5. DNA of the CDR3: TGTGCCAGCAAATGGACAGGGAGTGAAGCTTTCTTT. Its protein is CASKWTGSEAFF.

This sequence joins TRBV12-3 or TRBV12-4 and TRBJ2-3, with 7 bases that match TRBD2. CDR3 length: 15 residues. The V and J ends lost 6 bases and 0 bases, in that order; junction bases with no gene match: 6. The CDR3 nucleotides are TGTGCCAGCAGCCGCGGGGGACCTAGCACAGATACGCAGTATTTT. This encodes CASSRGGPSTDTQYF.

This clonotype showed up just once. CDR3 DNA sequence: TGTGCCAGCAGCTTCCAGCGGGCGAGCTCCTACGAGCAGTACTTC. Protein: CASSFQRASSYEQYF. V is TRBV7-2 and J is TRBJ2-7; D may be TRBD2 (6 bases). Trimming shortened V by 3 bases and J by 0 bases, and 12 bases separated the two germline ends. CDR1 SGHTA and CDR2 FQGNSA come from the germline V gene. The CDR3 runs to 15 residues.

V usage is TRBV5-5 and J usage is TRBJ1-2; 7 nucleotides align to TRBD1. The germline V gene encodes CDR1 SGHKS and CDR2 YYEKEE (reference sequence). The V segment lost 3 bases and the J segment 7 bases; nucleotides outside the gene matches: 3. This CDR3 has 12 amino acids. CDR3 in DNA: TGTGCCAGCAGCTACAGGGGTCTTGGCTACACCTTC. Protein: CASSYRGLGYTF.